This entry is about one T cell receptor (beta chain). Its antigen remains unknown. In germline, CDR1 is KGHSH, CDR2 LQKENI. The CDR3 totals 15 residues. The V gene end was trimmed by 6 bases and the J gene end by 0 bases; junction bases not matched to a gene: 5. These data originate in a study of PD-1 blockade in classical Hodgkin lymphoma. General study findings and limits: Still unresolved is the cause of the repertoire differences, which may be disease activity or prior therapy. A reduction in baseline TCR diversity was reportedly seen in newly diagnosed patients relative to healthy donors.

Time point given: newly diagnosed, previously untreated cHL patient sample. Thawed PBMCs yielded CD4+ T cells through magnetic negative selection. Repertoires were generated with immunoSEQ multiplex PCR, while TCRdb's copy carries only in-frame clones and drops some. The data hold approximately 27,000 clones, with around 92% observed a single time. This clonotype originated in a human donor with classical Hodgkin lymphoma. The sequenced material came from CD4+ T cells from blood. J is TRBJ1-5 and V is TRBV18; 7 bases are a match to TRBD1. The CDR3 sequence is CASSHGDSSNQPQHF. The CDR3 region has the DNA TGTGCCAGCTCCCACGGGGACAGTAGCAATCAGCCCCAGCATTTT.